The 29 T cell receptor beta chains presented below share a single source sample, sequenced in a study of blood T cell repertoires in COVID-19. Only in-frame clones appear in the TCRdb table, and some are missing; sequencing was by immunoSEQ multiplex PCR. The sample contains roughly 260,000 clones, 88% of which appear only once. Sequencing was done on a sample of peripheral blood. The receptors stem from a woman aged 30 to 39 with COVID-19, enrolled during active disease.

This rearrangement joins TRBV6-8 to TRBJ2-7; 9 bases are shared with TRBD2. J lost 3 bases, V lost 6 bases, and 18 bases had no gene match. CDR1 is MNHGY and CDR2 is SAAAGT in the germline V gene. This CDR3 has 18 amino acids. The chain's CDR3 is CASSNTFLAGKLHYEQYF. CDR3 nucleotide sequence: TGTGCCAGCAGCAACACATTTCTAGCGGGAAAACTACACTACGAGCAGTACTTC.

This chain links TRBV27 with TRBJ2-7, with D possibly matching TRBD1 (5 bases). The germline gives CDR1 MNHEY, CDR2 SMNVEV (reference sequence). This CDR3 is 14 amino acids long. V was clipped by 3 bases and J by 5 bases, with 14 bases between them. In DNA, the CDR3 is TGTGCCAGCAGTTTTAGAATAGGGGCGCACGAGCAGTACTTC. Translating gives CASSFRIGAHEQYF.

This chain links TRBV7-2 with TRBJ2-7; 8 bases map to TRBD2. V was clipped by 1 base and J by 6 bases; unmatched bases: 5. The CDR3 is 14 residues long. Germline values: CDR1 SGHTA, CDR2 FQGNSA. The chain's CDR3 is CASSLVAGGREQYF. The CDR3 DNA sequence: TGTGCCAGCAGCTTAGTCGCGGGAGGCCGCGAGCAGTACTTC.

The chain combines TRBV5-8 with TRBJ2-1; TRBD2 might be the D (6 bases). CDR1 and CDR2 from the germline V gene are SGHTS and YDEGEE. Trimming took off 5 bases at V and 2 bases at J, with 20 bases between the two ends. The CDR3 runs 17 residues. The CDR3 DNA is TGTGCCAGCAGGGCTGGCGGGGACTTCTCCCCCTACAATGAGCAGTTCTTC. Amino acid sequence: CASRAGGDFSPYNEQFF. The full variable domain, in which reference TRBV5-8 and TRBJ2-1 provide the parts outside the CDR3, is EAGVTQSPTHLIKTRGQQATLRCSPISGHTSVYWYQQALGLGLQFLLWYDEGEERNRGNFPPRFSGRQFPNYSSELNVNALELEDSALYLCASRAGGDFSPYNEQFFGPGTRLTVL.

DNA of the CDR3: TGTGCCAGCAGTTTAGGGGCGATTAGGGGGGGCGCAGGACAGCCCCAGCATTTT. Residues: CASSLGAIRGGAGQPQHF. This chain links TRBV28 with TRBJ1-5; maybe TRBD1 (6 bases). This CDR3 has 18 residues. The germline CDR1 and CDR2 sequences are MDHEN and SYDVKM. The V and J ends lost 2 bases and 7 bases respectively, with 24 bases between them.

The genes are TRBV28 and TRBJ1-5, with TRBD1 identical over 7 bases. The germline gives CDR1 MDHEN, CDR2 SYDVKM. The CDR3 is 13 amino acids. J was trimmed by 6 bases and V by 5 bases; bases with no gene match: 4. CDR3 DNA: TGTGCCAGCAGTCTGAGGGGGCCTCAGCCCCAGCATTTT. Amino acid sequence: CASSLRGPQPQHF.

The chain combines TRBV7-9 with TRBJ1-3; the match to TRBD1 covers 11 bases. From germline, CDR1 is SEHNR and CDR2 FQNEAQ (reference sequence). The CDR3 spans 18 residues. The V gene end was trimmed by 3 bases and the J gene end by 0 bases; junction bases not matched to a gene: 7. The CDR3 coding sequence is TGTGCCAGCAGCTTCCGGACAGGGGGCTTCCTCTCTGGAAACACCATATATTTT. It yields the protein CASSFRTGGFLSGNTIYF.

The chain joins TRBV9 to TRBJ2-5, with a weak D call TRBD2 (6 bases). The V end was cut by 2 bases, the J end by 1 base, with 18 bases between. The CDR3 covers 17 residues. Germline V gene sequence: CDR1 SGDLS, CDR2 YYNGEE. This CDR3 is CASSVGGRFLSQETQYF. The CDR3 DNA sequence: TGTGCCAGCAGCGTGGGGGGTCGGTTCCTAAGCCAAGAGACCCAGTACTTC. Looking up the rest from reference TRBV9 and TRBJ2-5 gives the full variable domain: DSGVTQTPKHLITATGQRVTLRCSPRSGDLSVYWYQQSLDQGLQFLIQYYNGEERAKGNILERFSAQQFPDLHSELNLSSLELGDSALYFCASSVGGRFLSQETQYFGPGTRLLVL.

The chain couples TRBV19 to TRBJ2-7, with 11 bases matching TRBD1. The CDR3 totals 16 residues. CDR1 LNHDA and CDR2 SQIVND come from the germline V gene (reference sequence). J gave up 0 bases and V 4 bases, and 5 bases lay outside the gene matches. In nucleotides, the CDR3 is TGTGCCAGTAGTACCCTCGGACAGGGGGCCTCCTACGAGCAGTACTTC. Protein: CASSTLGQGASYEQYF.

The chain couples TRBV6-5 to TRBJ1-6; TRBD1 aligns across 9 bases. Germline V gene lookup returns CDR1 MNHEY and CDR2 SVGAGI. J lost 9 bases, V lost 5 bases, and 8 bases had no gene match. The CDR3 runs 15 residues. CDR3 in amino acids: CASSSTGGVGSPLHF. For the CDR3, the DNA is TGTGCCAGCAGTAGTACAGGGGGCGTTGGTTCACCCCTCCACTTT.

Here the CDR3 reads CASSEHFPGQGAPGEAFF. The DNA of the CDR3 is TGTGCCAGCAGTGAACACTTTCCGGGACAGGGGGCGCCGGGTGAAGCTTTCTTT. V usage is TRBV2 and J usage is TRBJ1-1, with 12 bases that match TRBD1. The CDR3 has 18 amino acids. V trimming: 2 bases; J trimming: 7 bases; junction bases outside the gene matches: 14. CDR1 and CDR2 from the germline V gene are SNHLY and FYNNEI.

The chain employs TRBV3-1 (or the pseudogene TRBV3-2) and TRBJ2-7; 15 nucleotides align to TRBD2. CDR1 and CDR2 (germline): LGHDT, YNNKEL (reference sequence). V was clipped by 3 bases and J by 2 bases; unmatched bases: 5. The CDR3 loop spans 17 amino acids. The CDR3 DNA reads as TGTGCCAGCAGCCATTCTGGGACTAGCGGGGGGCCCTACGAGCAGTACTTC. It codes for CASSHSGTSGGPYEQYF.

This chain joins TRBV9 and TRBJ2-3; TRBD1 aligns across 9 bases. Germline CDR1 reads SGDLS; CDR2 reads YYNGEE. The length of the CDR3 is 15 residues. The J segment lost 4 bases and the V segment lost 1 base, leaving 4 bases of the junction unmatched. For the CDR3, the DNA is TGTGCCAGCAGCGTAAACGGACAGGGGTCAGATACGCAGTATTTT. Its protein product is CASSVNGQGSDTQYF.

This chain joins TRBV19 and TRBJ1-1, with D uncertain. Trimming pared 3 bases from V and 4 bases from J, leaving 15 bases between. Germline V CDR1 and CDR2: LNHDA, SQIVND (reference sequence). The CDR3 covers 15 residues. The CDR3 DNA follows: TGTGCCAGTAGTATGCTGGTGGGCGTAGGCACTGAAGCTTTCTTT. Its protein is CASSMLVGVGTEAFF.

The V and J genes are TRBV5-1 and TRBJ2-1, with TRBD2 identical over 7 bases. CDR1 and CDR2 from the germline V gene are SGHRS and YFSETQ. This CDR3 region has 16 residues. Unmatched junction bases numbered 12, after V lost 4 bases and J lost 5 bases. CDR3 nucleotide sequence: TGCGCCAGCAGCCCGTCTAGCGGCGGGACCAACAATGAGCAGTTCTTC. This encodes CASSPSSGGTNNEQFF.

The chain uses TRBV28 and TRBJ1-1; D gene unclear. The CDR3 contains 14 residues. Germline V gives CDR1 MDHEN, CDR2 SYDVKM. Deletions cut 10 bases from V and 4 bases from J, with 19 bases between. Here the CDR3 reads CATTETRFGTEAFF. The CDR3 region has the DNA TGTGCCACCACTGAGACTAGATTTGGCACTGAAGCTTTCTTT.

The chain recombines TRBV7-3 with TRBJ2-1; TRBD2 agrees at 9 bases. V was pared by 5 bases and J by 4 bases, with 6 bases of the junction left unmatched. This CDR3 contains 15 residues. CDR1 is SGHTA, CDR2 FQGTGA, per germline. CDR3 DNA: TGTGCCAGCAGCCCCCGACTAGCGGCTTACAATGAGCAGTTCTTC. It codes for CASSPRLAAYNEQFF. The variable domain in full, with the rest retrieved from reference TRBV7-3 and TRBJ2-1, is GAGVSQTPSNKVTEKGKYVELRCDPISGHTALYWYRQSLGQGPEFLIYFQGTGAADDSGLPNDRFFAVRPEGSVSTLKIQRTERGDSAVYLCASSPRLAAYNEQFFGPGTRLTVL.

This sequence joins TRBV5-8 and TRBJ2-7; 9 positions agree with TRBD1. Germline CDR1 SGHTS, CDR2 YDEGEE. Trimming at V came to 3 bases and at J to 3 bases, leaving 10 bases not matched to a gene. This CDR3 is 16 amino acids long. CDR3 DNA: TGTGCCAGCAGCTGGGGGGCACGGACAGGGGTCTACGAGCAGTACTTC. It codes for CASSWGARTGVYEQYF. The variable domain in full, completed from reference TRBV5-8 and TRBJ2-7, reads EAGVTQSPTHLIKTRGQQATLRCSPISGHTSVYWYQQALGLGLQFLLWYDEGEERNRGNFPPRFSGRQFPNYSSELNVNALELEDSALYLCASSWGARTGVYEQYFGPGTRLTVT.

The V gene is TRBV7-6, the J gene TRBJ2-7; TRBD1 aligns across 7 bases. Unmatched junction bases numbered 8, after V lost 5 bases and J lost 1 base. The CDR3 totals 15 residues. Germline loops: CDR1 SGHVS, CDR2 FNYEAQ. CDR3 loop: CASSQNPGQSYEQYF. In nucleotides, the CDR3 is TGTGCCAGCAGCCAAAATCCGGGACAGTCCTACGAGCAGTACTTC.

V usage is TRBV24-1 and J usage is TRBJ2-2; D not certain. The CDR3 is made up of 13 amino acids. Germline V gives CDR1 KGHDR, CDR2 SFDVKD. V gave up 1 base and J gave up 5 bases, with 4 bases separating them. The CDR3 spells CATSDFGTGELFF. The CDR3 bases are TGTGCCACCAGTGATTTCGGGACCGGGGAGCTGTTTTTT.

The V gene is TRBV5-3, the J gene TRBJ1-5; D is uncertain. TRBV5-3 is an ORF for which the function is uncertain. V was clipped by 3 bases and J by 5 bases, with 15 bases between them. CDR3 length: 15 amino acids. This CDR3 reads CARSWEGGLHQPQHF. CDR3 nucleotide sequence: TGTGCCAGAAGCTGGGAGGGTGGCCTACATCAGCCCCAGCATTTT.

The chain is built from TRBV29-1 and TRBJ1-1; a weak D match, TRBD1 (5 bases). The CDR3 is made up of 10 amino acids. V was cut by 5 bases and J by 11 bases, with 12 bases left in between. Germline CDR1 is SQVTM and CDR2 is ANQGSEA. The CDR3 DNA sequence: TGCAGCGTTCAGGCGGGGGGGGCTTTCTTT. Amino acid sequence: CSVQAGGAFF.

This clone has just a few counts. The rearrangement uses TRBV15 and TRBJ1-5; 7 positions match TRBD1. This CDR3 has 15 amino acids. Looked up from germline, CDR1 is LNHNV and CDR2 is YYDKDF (reference sequence). Losses at the gene ends were 8 bases for V and 2 bases for J; bases not matched to a gene: 9. CDR3 residues: CATSTGRWGNQPQHF. The CDR3 nucleotides are TGTGCCACCTCGACAGGGCGGTGGGGCAATCAGCCCCAGCATTTT.

This clone was seen just once. The V call is TRBV18, the J call TRBJ2-7; possible D gene TRBD1, 6 bases. Trimming pared 3 bases from V and 1 base from J, leaving 13 bases between. This CDR3 spans 15 amino acids. CDR1 and CDR2 from the germline V gene are KGHSH and LQKENI. CDR3 protein: CASSPVRQASYEQYF. The CDR3 bases are TGTGCCAGCTCACCGGTGCGACAGGCTTCCTACGAGCAGTACTTC.

The chain employs TRBV24-1 and TRBJ1-2, with D hard to call. Trimming stripped 3 bases from V and 8 bases from J, with 21 bases between. The CDR3 consists of 16 residues. CDR1 and CDR2 from the germline V gene are KGHDR and SFDVKD. In nucleotides, the CDR3 is TGTGCCACCAGTGATAGGACGGCGGGTACAATCCTCGGCTACACCTTC. Protein product: CATSDRTAGTILGYTF.

A word on this clone: This may come from a read error, since a much larger clone is one base off. The chain couples TRBV6-6 to TRBJ2-7; D not resolved. Germline V CDR1 and CDR2: MNHNY, SVGAGI (reference sequence). Trimming took off 6 bases at V and 4 bases at J, with 7 bases between the two ends. This CDR3 is 11 amino acids long. Here the CDR3 DNA reads TGTGCCAGCAGCTTTCGGTACGAGCAGTACTTC. Translating gives CASSFRYEQYF.

In its sample, this clone was seen a few times. V gene TRBV20-1 combines with J gene TRBJ1-1, with 7 bases matching TRBD1. CDR1 and CDR2 (germline): DFQATT, SNEGSKA (reference sequence). The V segment lost 1 base and the J segment 11 bases; nucleotides outside the gene matches: 4. CDR3 size: 11 residues. The CDR3 spells CSARVEGAAFF. For the CDR3, the DNA is TGCAGTGCTAGAGTGGAGGGGGCGGCTTTCTTT.

The chain has TRBV4-3 and TRBJ1-2; D might be TRBD1 (6 bases). This CDR3 is built from 15 residues. The ends were cut back, 3 bases at V and 8 bases at J, with 19 bases in the middle. The germline gives CDR1 LGHNA, CDR2 YSLEER. CDR3 residues: CASSHSGTPLGGYTF. DNA of the CDR3: TGCGCCAGCAGCCACTCCGGGACACCCCTGGGGGGCTACACCTTC.

The J gene is TRBJ2-1, the V gene TRBV5-1; 11 bases are a match to TRBD1. Germline V gene sequence: CDR1 SGHRS, CDR2 YFSETQ. Trimming cost V 5 bases and J 8 bases; bases outside gene matches: 9. This CDR3 has 15 residues. The CDR3 sequence: CASSTGTGGRDEQFF. Here the CDR3 DNA reads TGCGCCAGCAGTACTGGGACAGGGGGACGTGATGAGCAGTTCTTC.